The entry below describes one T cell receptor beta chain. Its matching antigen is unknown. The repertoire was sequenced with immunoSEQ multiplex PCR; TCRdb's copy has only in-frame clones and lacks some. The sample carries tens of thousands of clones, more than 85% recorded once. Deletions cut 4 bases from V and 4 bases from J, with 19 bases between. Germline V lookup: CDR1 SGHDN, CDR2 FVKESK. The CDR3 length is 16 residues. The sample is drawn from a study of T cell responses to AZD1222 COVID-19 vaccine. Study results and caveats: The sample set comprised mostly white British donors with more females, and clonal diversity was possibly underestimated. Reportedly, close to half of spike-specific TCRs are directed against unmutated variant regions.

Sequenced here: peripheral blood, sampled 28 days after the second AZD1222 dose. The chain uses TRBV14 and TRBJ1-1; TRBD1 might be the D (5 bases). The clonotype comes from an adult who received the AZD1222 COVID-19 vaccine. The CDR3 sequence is CASSPLAPGTLTEAFF. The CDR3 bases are TGTGCCAGCAGCCCCTTGGCCCCCGGGACCCTCACTGAAGCTTTCTTT.